The next 3 T cell receptor beta chains were all read from a single sample in a study of human T cells and chemical hapten exposure. Time point denoted: pre-sensitization, week 0. Noted treatment: therapeutic diphenylcyclopropenone sensitization with weekly scalp DPC. TCRdb reprocessed the RACE reads via MiXCR and lists one record per CDR3 protein. This table holds about 300,000 distinct CDR3 sequences, 4.5% to 5.5% found once. The source was whole blood, collected in connection with sensitization to the hapten diphenylcyclopropenone (DPC). The source of these receptors is a woman aged 18-30 years with alopecia areata. Some clones in this sample may be carry-over from other donors' samples.

This clonotype was detected many times. The chain couples TRBV24-1 to TRBJ2-3, with no clear D. Trimming left V 5 bases short and J 0 bases short, with 2 bases between. The CDR3 is made up of 12 amino acids. Germline V gene lookup returns CDR1 KGHDR and CDR2 SFDVKD. CDR3 sequence (DNA): TGTGCCACCAGTGCCAGCACAGATACGCAGTATTTT. As protein: CATSASTDTQYF.

This clonotype was observed at least ten times. V is TRBV5-1 and J is TRBJ2-4; D is ambiguous. CDR1 is SGHRS and CDR2 is YFSETQ in the germline V gene. The CDR3 runs 14 residues. V lost 0 bases to trimming and J lost 9 bases, with 13 bases between them. CDR3 in DNA: TGCGCCAGCAGCTTGGGATCGACCGACCCCATTCAGTACTTC. It translates to CASSLGSTDPIQYF.

This clonotype was counted only a few times. The rearrangement joins TRBV18 to TRBJ2-3; 11 bases align to TRBD2. The CDR3 is 17 residues long. Trimming at V came to 6 bases and at J to 2 bases, leaving 10 bases not matched to a gene. CDR1 and CDR2 (germline): KGHSH, LQKENI. The CDR3 spells CASSPPGTSGTTDTQYF. The CDR3 nucleotides read TGTGCCAGCTCTCCTCCCGGGACTAGCGGAACCACAGATACGCAGTATTTT.